What follows is one TCR beta chain and its context. The antigen remains undetermined. This sample stems from a study of cytomegalovirus exposure and HLA in healthy donors. About the research overall: Genotyping of 300 to 450 donors showed that roughly 80% belonged to the Caucasian-associated ancestry cluster.

Germline V gene lookup returns CDR1 MGHDK and CDR2 SYGVNS. CDR3 size: 15 residues. Germline trimming cut 5 bases from V and 0 bases from J; bases unmatched to any gene: 6. General study points: 150 to 200 TCR beta chains were listed as cytomegalovirus-associated. The authors assumed roughly uniform sequencing depth across donors for presence/absence analyses. Reportedly, a later analysis found an Asian-associated ancestry cluster had fewer N-insertions than the roughly 700-donor mean.

The PCR had 60 Vbeta and 13 Jbeta primers. Assay: immunoSEQ multiplex PCR; the TCRdb copy retains only in-frame clones and omits some. This table holds some 130,000 clones, approximately 68% found once. The V and J genes are TRBV25-1 and TRBJ1-2; TRBD1 matches at 7 bases. This TCR came from a man between 25 and 39 years old in good health and CMV-seropositive. Sequencing was performed on PBMCs. The CDR3, as DNA: TGTGCCAGCAGTCGCACAGGGGAGCCTAACTATGGCTACACCTTC. This encodes CASSRTGEPNYGYTF.